This TCR beta chain was sequenced for a study of T cells in Graves' hyperthyroidism and ophthalmopathy. CDR3 length: 15 residues. V lost 5 bases to trimming and J lost 5 bases, with 18 bases between them. Germline values: CDR1 SGHVS, CDR2 FNYEAQ. Before ophthalmopathy appeared, progressors gave blood at initial hyperthyroidism diagnosis. RNA transcripts provided the source from which TCR beta CDR3 regions were amplified. HTBI primers were the set used in a first-round RT-PCR of the TCR CDR3. TCRdb reanalysed the multiplex PCR reads using MiXCR and keeps one entry per CDR3 protein. The table has around 380,000 distinct CDR3 sequences, approximately 13% seen once; the top ten hold less than 25%. This clonotype was picked up many times.

The receptor's source is a man younger than 45 with Graves' hyperthyroidism that later progressed to Graves' ophthalmopathy. The chain links TRBV7-6 to TRBJ2-5; weak D call: TRBD2 (5 bases). The sequencing input was blood. The CDR3 sequence is CASSPGSVRAETQYF. The CDR3 coding sequence is TGTGCCAGCAGCCCCGGATCGGTGAGGGCGGAGACCCAGTACTTC.